This T cell receptor (beta chain) was sequenced for a study of TIL therapy for anti-PD-1-resistant metastatic lung cancer (dated by TCRdb to about 2021). For context, the study as a whole: Tumors were harvested prior to any PD-1/PD-L1 blockade, after which nivolumab was administered to patients, and lymphodepletion, expanded TIL infusion and IL-2 were given to patients who progressed. Among the enrolled patients, the median age was approximately 49 years (range 38-75), and the median tumor PD-L1 proportion score was approximately 5.9%. The cohort was composed predominantly of lung adenocarcinoma, with a handful of EGFR-mutant and two ALK-rearranged tumors included, and half of patients were identified as current or former smokers. A median non-synonymous tumor mutation burden of under 1.9 mutations per megabase was determined across the cohort by whole-exome sequencing. T cell receptor beta sequencing of tumor and peripheral blood was used to follow clonotypes across the tumor, the expanded TIL product and serial blood samples.

Explained via the paper, the time point label denotes: pre-treatment sample, taken before nivolumab and TIL therapy. Between late 2017 and 2020, a dual-center phase I trial enrolled adults who had stage 4 NSCLC. Samples came from a single-arm, open-label phase I trial of tumor-infiltrating lymphocyte therapy with nivolumab in advanced non-small cell lung cancer. Blood mononuclear cells from EDTA tubes were isolated by Ficoll gradient, snap-frozen as pellets, and DNA was extracted with a Qiagen mini-prep kit. The immunoSEQ v3 hsTCRB kit was used to amplify TCR beta CDR3 regions from genomic DNA through bias-controlled multiplex PCR. TCR libraries were sequenced on an Illumina NextSeq 500 to approximately 2 million read pairs for survey level or about 5-6.5 million for deep level. Turning to the authors' computational methods: V, D and J genes were assigned, non-productive sequences were removed, and clonality was reported by immunoSEQ Analyzer software. Repertoires were compared using productive Simpson clonality and Morisita overlap index of productive TRB rearrangements between infused TIL and blood. For each clone in blood, the absolute clonotype count was estimated by multiplying the lymphocyte count by the CD3+ fraction and by the clone's productive frequency. The table was pulled from immuneACCESS by TCRdb, which kept in-frame rearrangements only. Such tables lose some clones; where checked, under half of the loss comes from unresolved V genes, and the rest has no known cause. The D gene and trimming were derived from the DNA, and the V and J assignments and clone size from that table. In this sample the table shows under 35,000 clones, about 80% of which occur a single time. Around 2.5% of the sample is in the top ten clones.

The full study reports these points: Clonotypes from the infused TIL partially replaced the baseline peripheral repertoire and then declined over months, and persistence showed no apparent association with response. Because the cohort was highly selected, with more treatment-naive, never-smoker and oncogene-addicted patients than is typical, generalizability is limited. The study protocol defined all tumor marker inferences as exploratory.

Reading from cysteine to phenylalanine, the CDR3 counts 15 amino acids. Only CDR3 DNA remains: 45 bases, in frame from the first base. V is cut by 0 bases and J by 4 bases, and the space between the germline ends is 12 bases. The CDR1 and CDR2 encoded by the germline V gene are KGHSH and LQKENI. To note about this clone: The antigen it binds to is not known. Base qualities were left out, and no much larger clone turns up one base away.

The sequence is built from TRBV18 and TRBJ2-5; the D gene cannot be named for sure. The sequence was collected from a woman aged 30 to 85 with non-small cell lung cancer. The specimen comprised blood, sampled at baseline. The DNA sequence follows: TGTGCCAGCTCACCACCCAGAGATTTGGGAGAGACCCAGTACTTC. This codes for CASSPPRDLGETQYF.